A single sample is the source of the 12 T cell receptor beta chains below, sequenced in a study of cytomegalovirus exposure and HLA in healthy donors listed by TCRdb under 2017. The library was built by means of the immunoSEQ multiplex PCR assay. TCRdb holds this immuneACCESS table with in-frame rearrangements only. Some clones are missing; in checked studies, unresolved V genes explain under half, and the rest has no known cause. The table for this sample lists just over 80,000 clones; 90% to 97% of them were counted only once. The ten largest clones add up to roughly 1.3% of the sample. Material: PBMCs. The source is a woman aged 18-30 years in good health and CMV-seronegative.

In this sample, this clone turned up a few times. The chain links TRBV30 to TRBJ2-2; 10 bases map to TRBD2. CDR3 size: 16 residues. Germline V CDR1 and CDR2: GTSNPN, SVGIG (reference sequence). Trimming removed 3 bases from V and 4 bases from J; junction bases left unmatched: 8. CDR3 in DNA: TGTGCCTGGAGAGGTCTAGCGGGAGAGGGCACCGGGGAGCTGTTTTTT. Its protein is CAWRGLAGEGTGELFF.

CDR3 region: CASSQGQVTNTEAFF. The CDR3 coding sequence is TGTGCCAGCAGCCAGGGACAGGTGACGAACACTGAAGCTTTCTTT. The genes are TRBV14 and TRBJ1-1, with 8 bases lining up with TRBD1. In germline, CDR1 is SGHDN, CDR2 FVKESK. The trim removed 3 bases at V and 1 base at J, leaving 4 bases unmatched. The CDR3 sequence is 15 residues long. Drawing the rest from reference TRBV14 and TRBJ1-1, the complete variable domain is EAGVTQFPSHSVIEKGQTVTLRCDPISGHDNLYWYRRVMGKEIKFLLHFVKESKQDESGMPNNRFLAERTGGTYSTLKVQPAELEDSGVYFCASSQGQVTNTEAFFGQGTRLTVV.

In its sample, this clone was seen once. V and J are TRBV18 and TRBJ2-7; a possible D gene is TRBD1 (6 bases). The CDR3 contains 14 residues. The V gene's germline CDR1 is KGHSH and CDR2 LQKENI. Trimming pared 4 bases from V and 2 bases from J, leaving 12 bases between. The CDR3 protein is CASSLTGTPYEQYF. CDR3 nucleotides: TGTGCCAGCTCACTTACCGGGACACCCTACGAGCAGTACTTC.

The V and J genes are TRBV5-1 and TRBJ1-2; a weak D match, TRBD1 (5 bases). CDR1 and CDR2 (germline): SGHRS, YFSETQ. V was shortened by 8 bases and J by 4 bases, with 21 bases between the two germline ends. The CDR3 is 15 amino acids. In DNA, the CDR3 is TGCGCCAGTAGAGCTTGGGAGCTGGGACTCTATGGCTACACCTTC. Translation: CASRAWELGLYGYTF.

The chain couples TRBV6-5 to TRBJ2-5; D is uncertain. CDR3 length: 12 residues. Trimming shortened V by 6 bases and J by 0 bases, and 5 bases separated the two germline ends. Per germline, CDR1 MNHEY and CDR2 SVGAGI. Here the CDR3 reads CASSRDQETQYF. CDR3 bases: TGTGCCAGCAGCCGGGACCAAGAGACCCAGTACTTC.

The CDR3, as DNA: TGCAGTGTTTCGCGGGACTACGAGCAGTACTTC. It translates to CSVSRDYEQYF. V is TRBV20-1 and J is TRBJ2-7; D may be TRBD2 (6 bases). The CDR3 has 11 residues. Germline lookup yields CDR1 DFQATT and CDR2 SNEGSKA (reference sequence). V gave up 7 bases and J gave up 3 bases, with 10 bases separating them.

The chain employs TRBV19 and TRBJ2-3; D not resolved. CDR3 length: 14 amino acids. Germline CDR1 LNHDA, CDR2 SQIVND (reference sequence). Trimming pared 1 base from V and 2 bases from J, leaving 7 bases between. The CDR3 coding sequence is TGTGCCAGTAGTATAGGTCCTTCCACAGATACGCAGTATTTT. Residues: CASSIGPSTDTQYF.

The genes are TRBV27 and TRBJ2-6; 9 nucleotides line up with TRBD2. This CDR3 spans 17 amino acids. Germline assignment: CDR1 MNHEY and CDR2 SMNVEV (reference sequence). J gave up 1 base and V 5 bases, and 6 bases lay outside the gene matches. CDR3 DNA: TGTGCCAGCAGTCCCGCGGGGGGGTGGTCTGGGGCCAACGTCCTGACTTTC. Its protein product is CASSPAGGWSGANVLTF.

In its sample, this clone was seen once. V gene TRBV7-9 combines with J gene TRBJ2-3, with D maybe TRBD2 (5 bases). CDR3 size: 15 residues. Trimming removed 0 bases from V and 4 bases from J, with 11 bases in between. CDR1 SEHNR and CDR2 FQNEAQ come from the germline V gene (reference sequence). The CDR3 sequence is CASSLALVVADTQYF. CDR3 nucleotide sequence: TGTGCCAGCAGCTTAGCACTAGTGGTGGCAGATACGCAGTATTTT.

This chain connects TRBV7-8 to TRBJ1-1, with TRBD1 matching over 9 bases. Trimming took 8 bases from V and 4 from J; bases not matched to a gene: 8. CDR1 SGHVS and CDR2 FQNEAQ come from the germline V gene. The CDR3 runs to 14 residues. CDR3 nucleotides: TGTGCCAGCGGGGTCGGGACAGGGACCACTGAAGCTTTCTTT. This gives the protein CASGVGTGTTEAFF.

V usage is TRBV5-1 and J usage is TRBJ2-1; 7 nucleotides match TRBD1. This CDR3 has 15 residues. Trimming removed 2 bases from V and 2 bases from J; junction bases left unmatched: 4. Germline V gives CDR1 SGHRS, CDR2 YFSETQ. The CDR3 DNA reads TGCGCCAGCAGCTTACAGGGGATTACCTACAATGAGCAGTTCTTC. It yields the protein CASSLQGITYNEQFF.

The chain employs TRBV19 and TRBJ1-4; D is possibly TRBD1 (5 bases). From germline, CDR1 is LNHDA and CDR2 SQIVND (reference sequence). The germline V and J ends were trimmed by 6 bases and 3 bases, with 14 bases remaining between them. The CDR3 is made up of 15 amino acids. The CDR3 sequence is CASRPPQGSNEKLFF. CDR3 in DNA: TGTGCCAGTAGACCCCCGCAGGGATCTAATGAAAAACTGTTTTTT.